Below are 2 T cell receptor beta chains sequenced from a single sample in a study of blood T cell repertoires in COVID-19. Using immunoSEQ multiplex PCR, the repertoire was profiled, and TCRdb retains in-frame clones only, with some absent. The sample shows about 120,000 clones, over 75% of them seen only once. Sequencing was carried out using peripheral blood. These receptors were collected from a man in his sixties with acute or convalescent COVID-19.

Note on this clone: A clone one base away is much larger, so this may be a read error. The chain employs TRBV7-9 and TRBJ1-5, with D tentatively TRBD1 (6 bases). This CDR3 is built from 14 residues. Germline CDR1 SEHNR, CDR2 FQNEAQ (reference sequence). V lost 5 bases and J 0 bases, leaving 8 bases between the germline ends. DNA of the CDR3: TGTGCCAGCAGCGCGACAGGTAGCAATCAGCCCCAGCATTTT. It is translated as CASSATGSNQPQHF.

The rearrangement links TRBV11-1 to TRBJ2-2; perhaps TRBD2 as D (5 bases). The V end was cut by 1 base, the J end by 5 bases, with 11 bases between. The CDR3 contains 15 residues. Germline CDR1 and CDR2: SGHAT and FQDESV (reference sequence). CDR3 nucleotide sequence: TGTGCCAGCAGCTTAGAAGGGAGAGGTACCGGGGAGCTGTTTTTT. Residues: CASSLEGRGTGELFF.